This record looks at one T cell receptor beta chain sequence and its context. The data originate from a study of blood T cells in healthy people across ages. The CDR3 runs to 14 residues. In germline, CDR1 is MNHEY, CDR2 SMNVEV (reference sequence). Trimming stripped 3 bases from V and 6 bases from J, with 12 bases between. Alongside a J-beta primer mix, a sample-barcoded 5' primer served in a second PCR lasting roughly 7 to 11 cycles. One entry per CDR3 protein, called by TCRdb with MiXCR from the 5' RACE reads. Here the sample spans 1,800,000 or so distinct CDR3 sequences, about two fifths being singletons.

The gene calls are TRBV27 and TRBJ2-4; no reliable D call. Sequenced material: blood. The sequence came from a human donor in good health. CDR3 protein: CASSFRRLGNIQYF. CDR3 bases: TGTGCCAGCAGTTTCCGCCGATTGGGAAACATTCAGTACTTC.